The 27 T cell receptor beta chains given below trace back to one sample, sequenced in a study of blood T cell repertoires in COVID-19. The data were produced by immunoSEQ multiplex PCR, yet TCRdb's version contains in-frame clones alone and is incomplete. Among about 210,000 clones, 70% to 90% were seen once, and the ten largest hold 6.5% to 9%. Specimen: peripheral blood. Receptors originate from a woman between 50 and 59 years old with active or convalescent COVID-19.

This chain uses TRBV27 with TRBJ2-1, with a possible D match to TRBD1 (6 bases). CDR1 and CDR2 (germline): MNHEY, SMNVEV (reference sequence). This CDR3 has 13 residues. V was cut by 6 bases and J by 2 bases, with 8 bases left in between. The CDR3 nucleotides are TGTGCCAGCAGGGGGGCTCCCTACAATGAGCAGTTCTTC. This translates into CASRGAPYNEQFF.

The chain uses TRBV6-5 and TRBJ1-3; D uncertain. Germline V gene data show CDR1 as MNHEY and CDR2 as SVGAGI. V dropped 7 bases and J dropped 5 bases, with 15 bases sitting between them. This CDR3 is 14 amino acids long. CDR3 in amino acids: CASNPAGGRNTIYF. CDR3 DNA sequence: TGTGCCAGCAACCCGGCAGGTGGGCGAAACACCATATATTTT.

This chain joins TRBV11-2 and TRBJ1-2; D remains ambiguous. The CDR3 extends over 11 amino acids. Germline loops: CDR1 SGHAT, CDR2 FQNNGV. Trimming stripped 5 bases from V and 8 bases from J, with 9 bases between. The CDR3 is CASSTGRGYTF. The CDR3 region has the DNA TGTGCCAGCAGCACGGGAAGGGGCTACACCTTC.

The rearrangement joins TRBV27 to TRBJ1-2; TRBD1 is a possible D gene (5 bases). This CDR3 is built from 14 residues. V was cut by 5 bases and J by 7 bases, with 17 bases left in between. CDR1 and CDR2 from the germline V gene are MNHEY and SMNVEV (reference sequence). The CDR3 region is CASSPRGGSVGYTF. In DNA, the CDR3 is TGTGCCAGCAGTCCCCGGGGGGGATCGGTTGGCTACACCTTC.

This chain connects TRBV2 to TRBJ2-2, with D maybe TRBD1 (6 bases). Trimming took off 10 bases at V and 6 bases at J, with 12 bases between the two ends. CDR3 size: 12 residues. Germline V gene data show CDR1 as SNHLY and CDR2 as FYNNEI. The CDR3 reads CATTGKAGELFF. DNA of the CDR3: TGTGCCACCACAGGGAAGGCCGGGGAGCTGTTTTTT.

The rearrangement joins TRBV24-1 to TRBJ2-7; 11 bases map to TRBD1. The germline gives CDR1 KGHDR, CDR2 SFDVKD. After removal of 5 bases from V and 0 bases from J, the junction contained 5 bases not matched to a gene. There are 16 residues in the CDR3. CDR3 amino acids: CATSGAGTGGSYEQYV. For the CDR3, the DNA is TGTGCCACCAGTGGAGCCGGGACAGGGGGCTCCTACGAGCAGTACGTC.

The CDR3 sequence is CASSPAQNYGYTF. The CDR3 nucleotides read TGTGCCAGCTCACCGGCACAGAACTATGGCTACACCTTC. The chain carries TRBV18 and TRBJ1-2; D unclear. Germline V lookup: CDR1 KGHSH, CDR2 LQKENI. V lost 3 bases and J 2 bases, leaving 7 bases between the germline ends. The CDR3 spans 13 residues.

This clone was detected a few times. The chain is built from TRBV7-2 and TRBJ2-2, with TRBD1 identical over 7 bases. Germline CDR1 is SGHTA and CDR2 is FQGNSA. V trimming: 6 bases; J trimming: 5 bases; junction bases outside the gene matches: 9. This CDR3 has 15 amino acids. The CDR3 DNA reads as TGTGCCAGCAGTCCCTACAGGGGTGGAACCGGGGAGCTGTTTTTT. Residues: CASSPYRGGTGELFF.

This clone has only a few counts. The chain couples TRBV10-1 to TRBJ2-3, with 9 bases identical to TRBD1. This CDR3 has 15 amino acids. V lost 4 bases to trimming and J lost 6 bases; unmatched junction nucleotides: 8. The germline V gene has CDR1 WNHNN and CDR2 SYGVQD (reference sequence). The CDR3 here is CASSVAGTGRDTQYF. The DNA of the CDR3 is TGCGCCAGCAGTGTCGCCGGGACAGGGCGCGATACGCAGTATTTT.

This clone was seen more than once but under ten times. This sequence joins TRBV3-1 (or the pseudogene TRBV3-2) and TRBJ1-5; D might be TRBD1 (6 bases). CDR3 length: 14 amino acids. V lost 6 bases, J lost 1 base, and 10 bases lay in between. Germline assignment: CDR1 LGHDT and CDR2 YNNKEL (reference sequence). The CDR3, as DNA: TGTGCCAGCAGTCTAGGGGGAAGCAATCAGCCCCAGCATTTT. Translating gives CASSLGGSNQPQHF.

This chain links TRBV5-1 with TRBJ2-7, with D perhaps matching TRBD1 (6 bases). The CDR3 runs 13 residues. The V and J ends lost 4 bases and 6 bases respectively, with 14 bases between them. Germline V gene sequence: CDR1 SGHRS, CDR2 YFSETQ. The CDR3, as DNA: TGCGCCAGCAGCAGCACAGGGTTGGGCGAGCAGTACGTC. Amino acid sequence: CASSSTGLGEQYV.

The CDR3 DNA is TGTGCCAGCTGGACAGTCAATTCCTACAATGAGCAGTTCTTC. Translated: CASWTVNSYNEQFF. The chain links TRBV28 to TRBJ2-1, with a weak D call TRBD1 (6 bases). Per the germline V gene, CDR1 is MDHEN and CDR2 is SYDVKM. The CDR3 covers 14 residues. With 8 bases removed from V and 1 base from J, the gap between germline ends came to 12 bases.

This chain uses TRBV7-2 with TRBJ2-3; D is unresolved. The germline V gene has CDR1 SGHTA and CDR2 FQGNSA. V lost 1 base and J 2 bases, leaving 4 bases between the germline ends. The CDR3 spans 13 residues. The CDR3 bases are TGTGCCAGCAGCTTAGGTATCACAGATACGCAGTATTTT. Its protein product is CASSLGITDTQYF.

This clone was found once. This sequence joins TRBV20-1 and TRBJ2-3, with D maybe TRBD2 (6 bases). Germline V gives CDR1 DFQATT, CDR2 SNEGSKA (reference sequence). The V end lost 8 bases, the J end lost 6 bases, and 12 bases lay between the germline ends. This CDR3 comprises 11 residues. The CDR3 here is CSSGGPDTQYF. The DNA of the CDR3 is TGCAGTTCAGGAGGGCCGGATACGCAGTATTTT.

The chain combines TRBV9 with TRBJ1-1, with a weak D call TRBD1 (5 bases). Trimming took off 0 bases at V and 0 bases at J, with 9 bases between the two ends. There are 15 residues in the CDR3. Germline V gene data show CDR1 as SGDLS and CDR2 as YYNGEE. The CDR3 region is CASSVGGGVNTEAFF. The CDR3 nucleotides read TGTGCCAGCAGCGTAGGAGGAGGGGTGAACACTGAAGCTTTCTTT.

This clone appeared a single time. This chain joins TRBV9 and TRBJ1-1; D might be TRBD1 (6 bases). This CDR3 comprises 12 residues. Trimming pared 4 bases from V and 11 bases from J, leaving 15 bases between. Germline V lookup: CDR1 SGDLS, CDR2 YYNGEE. The CDR3 DNA sequence: TGTGCCAGCAGCAGAACCGGGACAAGGGCTTTCTTT. This gives the protein CASSRTGTRAFF.

This clone has ten or more counts. This chain uses TRBV7-7 with TRBJ2-7, with D perhaps matching TRBD1 (6 bases). CDR1 SSHAT and CDR2 FNYEAQ come from the germline V gene (reference sequence). The ends were cut back, 5 bases at V and 6 bases at J, with 14 bases in the middle. There are 13 residues in the CDR3. CDR3 in amino acids: CASSPGHLSEQYF. For the CDR3, the DNA is TGTGCCAGCAGCCCGGGACACCTTTCCGAGCAGTACTTC.

The chain couples TRBV18 to TRBJ1-2; TRBD1 aligns across 9 bases. Germline CDR1 and CDR2: KGHSH and LQKENI. With 6 bases clipped from V and 8 bases from J, the junction kept 13 bases outside the gene matches. The CDR3 totals 15 residues. The CDR3 region is CASSQQGAEILGYTF. For the CDR3, the DNA is TGTGCCAGCTCCCAACAGGGGGCTGAGATATTGGGCTACACCTTC. Complete variable domain (other parts from reference TRBV18 and TRBJ1-2): NAGVMQNPRHLVRRRGQEARLRCSPMKGHSHVYWYRQLPEEGLKFMVYLQKENIIDESGMPKERFSAEFPKEGPSILRIQQVVRGDSAAYFCASSQQGAEILGYTFGSGTRLTVV.

This chain uses TRBV6-1 with TRBJ1-2; TRBD1 might be the D (5 bases). CDR3 length: 13 amino acids. V shed 2 bases and J shed 6 bases, with 10 bases lying between them. Germline V gene lookup returns CDR1 MNHNS and CDR2 SASEGT. The CDR3 nucleotides are TGTGCCAGCAGTGAACAGGGTGGGAATGGCTACACCTTC. Protein sequence: CASSEQGGNGYTF.

The chain recombines TRBV12-3 or TRBV12-4 with TRBJ2-5, with unresolved D. Trimming stripped 2 bases from V and 5 bases from J, with 9 bases between. The CDR3 is made up of 13 amino acids. In nucleotides, the CDR3 is TGTGCCAGCAGTTTATACAGTTGGGAGACCCAGTACTTC. Translated: CASSLYSWETQYF.

The gene calls are TRBV7-3 and TRBJ2-1; D gene unclear. The germline gives CDR1 SGHTA, CDR2 FQGTGA. V dropped 3 bases and J dropped 9 bases, with 15 bases sitting between them. There are 14 residues in the CDR3. In DNA, the CDR3 is TGTGCCAGCAGCTTCTCAAGATTAGCTGGTGAGCAGTTCTTC. It translates to CASSFSRLAGEQFF.

The chain's CDR3 is CASSLGEGVEQYV. CDR3 nucleotides: TGTGCCAGCAGCTTAGGGGAAGGGGTCGAGCAGTACGTC. This sequence joins TRBV11-2 and TRBJ2-7; TRBD1 is a possible D gene (5 bases). V shed 1 base and J shed 6 bases, with 10 bases lying between them. CDR1 SGHAT and CDR2 FQNNGV come from the germline V gene. This CDR3 is built from 13 residues.

This clone showed up just once. The V and J genes are TRBV28 and TRBJ1-5; D remains unclear. The CDR3 totals 12 residues. Germline CDR1 reads MDHEN; CDR2 reads SYDVKM. Trimming shortened V by 5 bases and J by 4 bases, and 6 bases separated the two germline ends. CDR3 amino acids: CASSVANQPQHF. As DNA, the CDR3 is TGTGCCAGCAGTGTGGCTAATCAGCCCCAGCATTTT.

J is TRBJ2-7 and V is TRBV6-5; 10 bases map to TRBD1. The V gene's germline CDR1 is MNHEY and CDR2 SVGAGI. Trimming cost V 5 bases and J 5 bases; bases outside gene matches: 9. The CDR3 covers 15 residues. In DNA, the CDR3 is TGTGCCAGCAGTCAGGACAGGGGGTTTACCCACGAGCAGTACGTC. Protein sequence: CASSQDRGFTHEQYV.

In its sample, this clone was seen a few times. The chain combines TRBV5-4 with TRBJ2-2, with 8 bases identical to TRBD1. The CDR3 is 15 residues long. The V gene's germline CDR1 is SGHNT and CDR2 YYREEE (reference sequence). The J segment lost 0 bases and the V segment lost 5 bases, leaving 3 bases of the junction unmatched. CDR3 bases: TGTGCCAGCAGACGGGGACAGGCGAACACCGGGGAGCTGTTTTTT. This gives the protein CASRRGQANTGELFF.

The chain has TRBV10-3 and TRBJ1-5; a possible D gene is TRBD1 (6 bases). This CDR3 is 14 amino acids long. V lost 4 bases and J 2 bases, leaving 9 bases between the germline ends. CDR1 ENHRY and CDR2 SYGVKD come from the germline V gene. The CDR3 protein is CAISGPGGNQPQHF. The DNA for the CDR3 is TGTGCCATCAGTGGCCCAGGGGGCAATCAGCCCCAGCATTTT.

V usage is TRBV5-1 and J usage is TRBJ2-7, with D perhaps TRBD2 (6 bases). CDR3 length equals 13 residues. From germline, CDR1 is SGHRS and CDR2 YFSETQ. Trimming took 4 bases from V and 4 from J, leaving 12 bases between them. CDR3 sequence: CASSPLGRYEQYF. DNA for the CDR3: TGCGCCAGCAGCCCCCTCGGGAGATACGAGCAGTACTTC.